This T cell receptor (beta chain) was identified in a study of CD8+CD57+ T cells in acquired aplastic anemia. Whole-study context: Sorted CD4+ and CD8+ cells yielded DNA averaging around 3.2 ug.

Germline V CDR1 and CDR2: WNHNN, SYGVQD (reference sequence). The V and J ends lost 8 bases and 5 bases, in that order; junction bases with no gene match: 7. The CDR3 is made up of 14 amino acids. For sequencing, patients were chosen who had shown expansion of CD8+CD57+ cells by flow cytometry. Study-wide results and caveats: Researchers report that around 31 CD8+ CDR3 sequences appeared in both patients and controls.

This clonotype was detected ten times or more. Its specificity is not known. Genomic DNA, serving as template, underwent TCR beta VDJ and CDR3 profiling. Using its own MiXCR run on the reads, TCRdb lists one record per CDR3 protein. The table has some 160,000 distinct CDR3 sequences, about 50% seen once. This receptor was taken from a human donor with aplastic anemia. Sequences were obtained from sorted CD4+, CD8+, or CD8+CD57+ T cells (not recorded which) from PBMCs. This sequence joins TRBV10-1 and TRBJ2-5, with 11 bases lining up with TRBD2. CDR3 nucleotide sequence: TGCGCCAGCGTACTAGCGGGAGTTGGCGAGACCCAGTACTTC. It is translated as CASVLAGVGETQYF.